Listed below are T cell receptor beta chains from one sample, sequenced in a study of CD8+ T cells in alopecia areata. The repertoire was sequenced with immunoSEQ multiplex PCR; TCRdb's copy has only in-frame clones and lacks some. The profile covers about 110,000 clones, with approximately 59% appearing a single time and around a fifth taken by the ten largest. Sequenced: CD8+ T cells sorted from blood. These receptors originate from a human donor in good health. Both conserved end residues are part of each CDR3. A D gene is named only where the DNA matches it firmly. Not every row has a clone size; where given, it reads once, few, many or a size class.

v_gene: TRBV9; d_gene: TRBD1; abundance: -; j_gene: TRBJ2-4; CDR3nt: TGTGCCAGCAGCGCGGGACAGGGAGGAACACTAGCCAAAAACATTCAGTACTTC; CDR3aa: CASSAGQGGTLAKNIQYF
v_gene: TRBV11-2; d_gene: -; abundance: -; j_gene: TRBJ1-4; CDR3nt: TGTGCCAGCAGCCCAGACCCTACAACTAATGAAAAACTGTTTTTT; CDR3aa: CASSPDPTTNEKLFF
v_gene: TRBV5-1; d_gene: TRBD1; abundance: -; j_gene: TRBJ2-7; CDR3nt: TGCGCCAGCAGCTGGACCCAGACAGGGCCCTCCTACGAGCAGTACTTC; CDR3aa: CASSWTQTGPSYEQYF
v_gene: TRBV13; d_gene: -; abundance: -; j_gene: TRBJ1-1; CDR3nt: TGTGCCAGCAGCACGACCCTAAACCCTGAAGCTTTCTTT; CDR3aa: CASSTTLNPEAFF
v_gene: TRBV14; d_gene: TRBD2; abundance: few; j_gene: TRBJ2-3; CDR3nt: TGTGCCAGCAGCCAAGATACACGGGGGGGCCGATCAGATACGCAGTATTTT; CDR3aa: CASSQDTRGGRSDTQYF
v_gene: TRBV4-2; d_gene: TRBD1; abundance: few; j_gene: TRBJ2-3; CDR3nt: TGTGCCAGCAGCCAGTCGACAGGGGAAGCAGATACGCAGTATTTT; CDR3aa: CASSQSTGEADTQYF
v_gene: TRBV9; d_gene: TRBD2; abundance: -; j_gene: TRBJ2-2; CDR3nt: TGTGCCAGCAGCGCCTCGCTAGCGGGGGGGCCCTACACCGGGGAGCTGTTTTTT; CDR3aa: CASSASLAGGPYTGELFF
v_gene: TRBV13; d_gene: -; abundance: -; j_gene: TRBJ2-1; CDR3nt: TGTGCCAGCAGCCCTACCAGGAAGAAAAACTACAATGAGCAGTTCTTC; CDR3aa: CASSPTRKKNYNEQFF
v_gene: TRBV5-1; d_gene: TRBD2; abundance: -; j_gene: TRBJ2-7; CDR3nt: TGCGCCAGCAGCCTTGGGACTAGTGAGCAGTACTTC; CDR3aa: CASSLGTSEQYF
v_gene: TRBV4-1; d_gene: -; abundance: -; j_gene: TRBJ1-1; CDR3nt: TGCGCCAGCAGCCAGGGGGCGCGGACTGAAGCTTTCTTT; CDR3aa: CASSQGARTEAFF
v_gene: TRBV30; d_gene: -; abundance: -; j_gene: TRBJ1-2; CDR3nt: TGTGCCTGGAGTGGGGGGTACTATGGCTACACCTTC; CDR3aa: CAWSGGYYGYTF
v_gene: TRBV5-4; d_gene: -; abundance: -; j_gene: TRBJ1-2; CDR3nt: TGTGCCAGCAGCGTAGCGGCAGGTCCCTTCGATGGCTACACCTTC; CDR3aa: CASSVAAGPFDGYTF
v_gene: TRBV4-3; d_gene: -; abundance: -; j_gene: TRBJ1-6; CDR3nt: TGCGCCAGCAGCCAAGATCCCCCCAGCTCCTATAATTCACCCCTCCACTTT; CDR3aa: CASSQDPPSSYNSPLHF
v_gene: TRBV7-9; d_gene: TRBD1; abundance: -; j_gene: TRBJ1-2; CDR3nt: TGTGCCAGCAGCCCAGGACAGGGGGCGAGAGGCTACACCTTC; CDR3aa: CASSPGQGARGYTF
v_gene: TRBV29-1; d_gene: TRBD2; abundance: -; j_gene: TRBJ2-1; CDR3nt: TGCAGCGTTGAAGGGAGCGGGGGGAACAATGAGCAGTTCTTC; CDR3aa: CSVEGSGGNNEQFF
v_gene: TRBV6-5; d_gene: -; abundance: -; j_gene: TRBJ1-1; CDR3nt: TGTGCCAGCAGTTACGGTTTCCAAGCTTTCTTT; CDR3aa: CASSYGFQAFF
v_gene: TRBV5-6; d_gene: -; abundance: -; j_gene: TRBJ2-7; CDR3nt: TGTGCCAGCGAGGGAGGACAGGACTACGAGCAGTACTTC; CDR3aa: CASEGGQDYEQYF
v_gene: TRBV6-5; d_gene: -; abundance: -; j_gene: TRBJ2-3; CDR3nt: TGTGCCAGCAGCCCGGACAAGAATACGCAGTATTTT; CDR3aa: CASSPDKNTQYF
v_gene: TRBV30; d_gene: -; abundance: -; j_gene: TRBJ1-6; CDR3nt: TGTGCCTGGAGTTTTGGGGGGTGGTATAATTCACCCCTCCACTTT; CDR3aa: CAWSFGGWYNSPLHF
v_gene: TRBV28; d_gene: -; abundance: many; j_gene: TRBJ1-1; CDR3nt: TGTGCCAGCAGTTTAGTGTCGCAACAGGTTGTCACTGAAGCTTTCTTT; CDR3aa: CASSLVSQQVVTEAFF
v_gene: TRBV9; d_gene: -; abundance: once; j_gene: TRBJ2-7; CDR3nt: TGTGCCAGCAGCGTAGGAGGGGCCTACTCCTACGAGCAGTACTTC; CDR3aa: CASSVGGAYSYEQYF
v_gene: TRBV29-1; d_gene: TRBD1; abundance: -; j_gene: TRBJ1-2; CDR3nt: TGCAGCGTCGCCCCGGGACAGGGGAAGAGGGGAGGCTACACCTTC; CDR3aa: CSVAPGQGKRGGYTF
v_gene: TRBV13; d_gene: -; abundance: -; j_gene: TRBJ2-2; CDR3nt: TGTGCCAGCAGCTTAGGACAGGAGAACACCGGGGAGCTGTTTTTT; CDR3aa: CASSLGQENTGELFF
v_gene: TRBV7-9; d_gene: TRBD1; abundance: -; j_gene: TRBJ1-6; CDR3nt: TGTGCCAGCAGCTTGACGACAGGGGTTGAATCACCCCTCCACTTT; CDR3aa: CASSLTTGVESPLHF
v_gene: TRBV5-4; d_gene: -; abundance: -; j_gene: TRBJ2-7; CDR3nt: TGTGCCAGCAGCTTGGAACCGCCGTCCTACGAGCAGTACTTC; CDR3aa: CASSLEPPSYEQYF
v_gene: TRBV29-1; d_gene: -; abundance: -; j_gene: TRBJ2-7; CDR3nt: TGCAGCGTCGGTGGGCCGAGCTCCTACGAGCAGTACTTC; CDR3aa: CSVGGPSSYEQYF
v_gene: TRBV9; d_gene: -; abundance: few; j_gene: TRBJ2-1; CDR3nt: TGTGCCAGCAGCGTAGGTGAAACAGGGTTCGTCTACAATGAGCAGTTCTTC; CDR3aa: CASSVGETGFVYNEQFF
v_gene: TRBV29-1; d_gene: -; abundance: few; j_gene: TRBJ2-7; CDR3nt: TGCAGCGCCCGGACAGTCGGGGTCTACGAGCAGTACTTC; CDR3aa: CSARTVGVYEQYF
v_gene: TRBV7-2; d_gene: -; abundance: -; j_gene: TRBJ1-6; CDR3nt: TGTGCCAGCAGCCTCGAAAAGGCAGTAGAGAATTCACCCCTCCACTTT; CDR3aa: CASSLEKAVENSPLHF
v_gene: TRBV27; d_gene: TRBD1; abundance: -; j_gene: TRBJ2-7; CDR3nt: TGTGCCAGCAGTGCAACAGGGGTAAGGGTCTACGAGCAGTACTTC; CDR3aa: CASSATGVRVYEQYF
v_gene: TRBV28; d_gene: -; abundance: few; j_gene: TRBJ1-1; CDR3nt: TGTGCCAGCACCTTCGGGAGAGGAGCCACTGAAGCTTTCTTT; CDR3aa: CASTFGRGATEAFF
v_gene: TRBV15; d_gene: -; abundance: -; j_gene: TRBJ2-1; CDR3nt: TGTGCCACCAGCAGCTTGACAGACAATGAGCAGTTCTTC; CDR3aa: CATSSLTDNEQFF
v_gene: TRBV28; d_gene: -; abundance: -; j_gene: TRBJ2-2; CDR3nt: TGTGCCAGCAGTTTCACAGCGTATAACACCGGGGAGCTGTTTTTT; CDR3aa: CASSFTAYNTGELFF
v_gene: TRBV2; d_gene: TRBD1; abundance: once; j_gene: TRBJ1-1; CDR3nt: TGTGCCAGCGGCCCGGGACAGGTGACAAGAACTGAAGCTTTCTTT; CDR3aa: CASGPGQVTRTEAFF
v_gene: TRBV6-5; d_gene: TRBD1; abundance: -; j_gene: TRBJ2-7; CDR3nt: TGTGCCAGCAGGTTGACAGGGGCGATCGACGAGCAGTACTTC; CDR3aa: CASRLTGAIDEQYF
v_gene: TRBV11-1; d_gene: TRBD1; abundance: -; j_gene: TRBJ2-5; CDR3nt: TGTGCCAGCAGCCCGCGACAGGGGGCGAGGGAGACCCAGTACTTC; CDR3aa: CASSPRQGARETQYF
v_gene: TRBV7-7; d_gene: TRBD2; abundance: -; j_gene: TRBJ2-6; CDR3nt: TGTGCTAGCAGCCCGGGGGGTGCCAACGTCCTGACTTTC; CDR3aa: CASSPGGANVLTF
v_gene: TRBV25-1; d_gene: -; abundance: -; j_gene: TRBJ2-5; CDR3nt: TGTGCCAGCACTGAATCTGGTAGAGCCTTCGGGGAGACCCAGTACTTC; CDR3aa: CASTESGRAFGETQYF
v_gene: TRBV15; d_gene: TRBD1; abundance: -; j_gene: TRBJ2-7; CDR3nt: TGTGCCACCAGCAGGCCGGGGACAGGGGGTCCCTACGAGCAGTACTTC; CDR3aa: CATSRPGTGGPYEQYF
v_gene: TRBV13; d_gene: -; abundance: -; j_gene: TRBJ2-7; CDR3nt: TGTGCCAGCAGTTCCCAGGATCTCGGCTCCTACGAGCAGTACTTC; CDR3aa: CASSSQDLGSYEQYF
v_gene: TRBV9; d_gene: -; abundance: -; j_gene: TRBJ2-1; CDR3nt: TGTGCCAGCAGCGTAGATATGGGGAGATCAAACAATGAGCAGTTCTTC; CDR3aa: CASSVDMGRSNNEQFF
v_gene: TRBV2; d_gene: TRBD2; abundance: -; j_gene: TRBJ2-7; CDR3nt: TGTGCCAGCACAGAAGCGGGGCCCTCCTACGAGCAGTACTTC; CDR3aa: CASTEAGPSYEQYF
v_gene: TRBV25-1; d_gene: -; abundance: -; j_gene: TRBJ1-4; CDR3nt: TGTGCCAGCAGTGAATCGGGAGTTCCGAATGAAAAACTGTTTTTT; CDR3aa: CASSESGVPNEKLFF
v_gene: TRBV15; d_gene: -; abundance: -; j_gene: TRBJ2-2; CDR3nt: TGTGCCACCGGGACGAGGAACACCGGGGAGCTGTTTTTT; CDR3aa: CATGTRNTGELFF
v_gene: TRBV29-1; d_gene: -; abundance: once; j_gene: TRBJ2-7; CDR3nt: TGCAGCGCCGGAACAGCCTCCTACGAGCAGTACTTC; CDR3aa: CSAGTASYEQYF
v_gene: TRBV4-1; d_gene: -; abundance: few; j_gene: TRBJ2-7; CDR3nt: TGCGCCAGCAGATTATGGCCGGGATTCTCCTACGAGCAGTACTTC; CDR3aa: CASRLWPGFSYEQYF
v_gene: TRBV29-1; d_gene: -; abundance: -; j_gene: TRBJ2-7; CDR3nt: TGCAGCGTTCTCAGGGGCCCCTCCTACGAGCAGTACTTC; CDR3aa: CSVLRGPSYEQYF
v_gene: TRBV15; d_gene: -; abundance: -; j_gene: TRBJ1-1; CDR3nt: TGTGCCACCAGCGGCCCCATAGGGGGGAACACTGAAGCTTTCTTT; CDR3aa: CATSGPIGGNTEAFF
v_gene: TRBV27; d_gene: -; abundance: few; j_gene: TRBJ2-7; CDR3nt: TGTGCCAGCTCAGTTGCCCTGGGGTCCTACGAGCAGTACTTC; CDR3aa: CASSVALGSYEQYF
v_gene: TRBV5-1; d_gene: -; abundance: -; j_gene: TRBJ1-1; CDR3nt: TGCGCCAGCAGCCTCCCGGGGGTAGGCACTGAAGCTTTCTTT; CDR3aa: CASSLPGVGTEAFF
v_gene: TRBV27; d_gene: -; abundance: -; j_gene: TRBJ2-2; CDR3nt: TGTGCCAGCAGTTTTCGCACCGGGGAGCTGTTTTTT; CDR3aa: CASSFRTGELFF
v_gene: TRBV4-1; d_gene: -; abundance: -; j_gene: TRBJ1-4; CDR3nt: TGCGCCAGCAGCCAAGTCGGGGTTTGGGAAAAACTGTTTTTT; CDR3aa: CASSQVGVWEKLFF
v_gene: TRBV29-1; d_gene: TRBD1; abundance: -; j_gene: TRBJ2-5; CDR3nt: TGCAGCGTTCCGGGACAGGGCCGCGAGACCCAGTACTTC; CDR3aa: CSVPGQGRETQYF
v_gene: TRBV7-2; d_gene: TRBD2; abundance: -; j_gene: TRBJ2-1; CDR3nt: TGTGCCAGCAGGTCTAGCGGGGTATACAATGAGCAGTTCTTC; CDR3aa: CASRSSGVYNEQFF
v_gene: TRBV7-8; d_gene: -; abundance: -; j_gene: TRBJ2-7; CDR3nt: TGTGCCAGCAGCTTAGGAAAGTCCGAGCAGTACTTC; CDR3aa: CASSLGKSEQYF
v_gene: TRBV7-9; d_gene: -; abundance: -; j_gene: TRBJ2-3; CDR3nt: TGTGCCAGCAGATTGGCAACTCCAGATACGCAGTATTTT; CDR3aa: CASRLATPDTQYF
v_gene: TRBV9; d_gene: -; abundance: few; j_gene: TRBJ2-5; CDR3nt: TGTGCCAGCAGCGTTGGCCCAGGGGCGAACCAAGAGACCCAGTACTTC; CDR3aa: CASSVGPGANQETQYF
v_gene: TRBV7-4; d_gene: TRBD1; abundance: -; j_gene: TRBJ1-1; CDR3nt: TGTGCCAGCAGCTTAGCACAGGGGGCCCCAGTGGGTGAAGCTTTCTTT; CDR3aa: CASSLAQGAPVGEAFF
v_gene: TRBV6-5; d_gene: -; abundance: few; j_gene: TRBJ2-2; CDR3nt: TGTGCCAGCAGTTTTACCCCCGCGAACACCGGGGAGCTGTTTTTT; CDR3aa: CASSFTPANTGELFF
v_gene: TRBV6-5; d_gene: -; abundance: -; j_gene: TRBJ2-7; CDR3nt: TGTGCCAGCAGTTACATCCCGGGACCCCAGTACGAGCAGTACTTC; CDR3aa: CASSYIPGPQYEQYF